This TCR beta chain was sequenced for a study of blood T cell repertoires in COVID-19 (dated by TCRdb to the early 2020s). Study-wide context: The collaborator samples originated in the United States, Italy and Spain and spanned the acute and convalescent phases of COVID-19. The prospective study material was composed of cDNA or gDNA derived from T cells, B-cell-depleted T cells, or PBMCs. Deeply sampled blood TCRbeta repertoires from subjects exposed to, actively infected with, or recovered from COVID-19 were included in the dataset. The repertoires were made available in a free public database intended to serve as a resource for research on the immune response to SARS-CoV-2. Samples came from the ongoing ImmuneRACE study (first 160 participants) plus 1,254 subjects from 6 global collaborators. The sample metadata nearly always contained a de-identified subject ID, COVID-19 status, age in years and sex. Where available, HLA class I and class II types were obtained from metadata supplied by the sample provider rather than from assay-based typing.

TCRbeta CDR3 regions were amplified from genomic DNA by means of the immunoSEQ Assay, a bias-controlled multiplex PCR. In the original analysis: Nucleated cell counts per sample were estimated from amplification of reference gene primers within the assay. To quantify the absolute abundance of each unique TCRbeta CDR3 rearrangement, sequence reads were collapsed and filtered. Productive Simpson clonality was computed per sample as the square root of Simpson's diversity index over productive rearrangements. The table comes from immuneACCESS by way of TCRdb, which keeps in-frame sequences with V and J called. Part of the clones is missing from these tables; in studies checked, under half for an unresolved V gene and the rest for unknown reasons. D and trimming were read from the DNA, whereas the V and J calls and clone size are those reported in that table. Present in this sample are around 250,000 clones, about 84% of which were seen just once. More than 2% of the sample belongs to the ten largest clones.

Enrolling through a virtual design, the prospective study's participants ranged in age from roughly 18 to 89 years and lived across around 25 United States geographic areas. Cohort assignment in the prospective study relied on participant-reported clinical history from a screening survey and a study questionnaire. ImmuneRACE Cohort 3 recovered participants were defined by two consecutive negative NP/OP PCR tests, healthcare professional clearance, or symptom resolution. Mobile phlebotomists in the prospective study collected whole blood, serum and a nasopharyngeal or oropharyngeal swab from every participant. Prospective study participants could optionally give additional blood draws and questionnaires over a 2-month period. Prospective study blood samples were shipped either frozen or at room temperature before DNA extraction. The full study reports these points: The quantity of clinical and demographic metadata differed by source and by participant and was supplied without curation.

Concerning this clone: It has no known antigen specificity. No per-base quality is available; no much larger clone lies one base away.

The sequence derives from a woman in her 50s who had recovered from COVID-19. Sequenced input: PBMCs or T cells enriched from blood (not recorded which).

In nucleotides, the sequence is TGTGCCACCGAGGAGTGGAGAGGCAATGAGCAGTTCTTC. Its coded protein is CATEEWRGNEQFF. This chain is built from TRBV24-1 and TRBJ2-1, with the identity of the D gene unclear. CDR1 KGHDR and CDR2 SFDVKD are derived from the germline V gene. The CDR3 has 13 amino acids, counting the end cysteine and phenylalanine. Only the CDR3 DNA stays, 39 bases, in frame from base 1. Trimming at the junction amounts to 9 bases on V and 6 bases on J, and the germline ends lie 14 bases apart.